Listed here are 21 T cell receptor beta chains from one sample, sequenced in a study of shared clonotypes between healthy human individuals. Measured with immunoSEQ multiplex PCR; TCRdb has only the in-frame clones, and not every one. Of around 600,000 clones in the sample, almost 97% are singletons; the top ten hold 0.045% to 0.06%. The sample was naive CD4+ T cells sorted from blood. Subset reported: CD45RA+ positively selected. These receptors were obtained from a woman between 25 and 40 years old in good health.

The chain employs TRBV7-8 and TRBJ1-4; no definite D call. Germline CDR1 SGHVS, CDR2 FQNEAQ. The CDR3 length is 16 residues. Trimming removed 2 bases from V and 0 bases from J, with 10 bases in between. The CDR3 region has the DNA TGTGCCAGCAGCTTAAAGGCAGCTTCAACTAATGAAAAACTGTTTTTT. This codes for CASSLKAASTNEKLFF.

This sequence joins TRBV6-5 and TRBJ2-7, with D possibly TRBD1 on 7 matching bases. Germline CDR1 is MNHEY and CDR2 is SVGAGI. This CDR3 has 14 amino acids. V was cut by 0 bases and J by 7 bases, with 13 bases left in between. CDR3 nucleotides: TGTGCCAGCAGTTACTCCCGGGGGACAGCAGAGCAGTACTTC. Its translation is CASSYSRGTAEQYF.

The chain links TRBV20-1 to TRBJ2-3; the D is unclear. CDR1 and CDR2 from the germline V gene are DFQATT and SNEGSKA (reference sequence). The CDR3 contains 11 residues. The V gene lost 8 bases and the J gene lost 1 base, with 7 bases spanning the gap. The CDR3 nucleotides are TGCAGTATAAGCGGCACAGATACGCAGTATTTT. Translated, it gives CSISGTDTQYF.

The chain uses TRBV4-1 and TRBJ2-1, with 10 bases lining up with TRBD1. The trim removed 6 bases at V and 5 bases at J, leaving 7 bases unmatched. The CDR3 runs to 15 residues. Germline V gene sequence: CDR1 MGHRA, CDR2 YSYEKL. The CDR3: CASRTTGQGNNEQFF. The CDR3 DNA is TGCGCCAGCAGAACAACGGGACAGGGGAACAATGAGCAGTTCTTC.

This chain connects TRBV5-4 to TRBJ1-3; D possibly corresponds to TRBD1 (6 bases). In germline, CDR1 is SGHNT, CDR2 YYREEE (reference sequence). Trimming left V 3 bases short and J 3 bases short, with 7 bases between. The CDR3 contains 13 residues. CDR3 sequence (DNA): TGTGCCAGCAGCTCACAGGGTGGAAACACCATATATTTT. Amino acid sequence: CASSSQGGNTIYF. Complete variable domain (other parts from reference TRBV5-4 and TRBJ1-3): ETGVTQSPTHLIKTRGQQVTLRCSSQSGHNTVSWYQQALGQGPQFIFQYYREEENGRGNFPPRFSGLQFPNYSSELNVNALELDDSALYLCASSSQGGNTIYFGEGSWLTVV.

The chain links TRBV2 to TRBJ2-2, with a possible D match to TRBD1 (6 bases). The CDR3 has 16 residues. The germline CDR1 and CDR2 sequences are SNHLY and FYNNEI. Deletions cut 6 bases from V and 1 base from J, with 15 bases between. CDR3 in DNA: TGTGCCAGCAGCGGTCCGGGACACGAGAACACCGGGGAGCTGTTTTTT. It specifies CASSGPGHENTGELFF.

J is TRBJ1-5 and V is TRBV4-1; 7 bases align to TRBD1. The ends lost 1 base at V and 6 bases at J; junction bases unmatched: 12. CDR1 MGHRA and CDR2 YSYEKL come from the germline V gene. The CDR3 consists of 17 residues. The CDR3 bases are TGCGCCAGCAGCCAAGGGGCAGGGGGATTGAGATCTCAGCCCCAGCATTTT. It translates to CASSQGAGGLRSQPQHF.

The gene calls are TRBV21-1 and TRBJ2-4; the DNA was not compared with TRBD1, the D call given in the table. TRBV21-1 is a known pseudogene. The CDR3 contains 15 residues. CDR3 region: CASSLRDRGKNIQYF. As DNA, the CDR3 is TGTGCCAGCAGCCTACGGGACAGGGGGAAAAACATTCAGTACTTC.

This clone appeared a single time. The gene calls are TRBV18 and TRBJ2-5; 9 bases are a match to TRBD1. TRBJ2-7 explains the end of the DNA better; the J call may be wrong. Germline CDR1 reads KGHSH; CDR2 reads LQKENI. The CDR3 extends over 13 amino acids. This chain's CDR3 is CASSPGQGSEQYF. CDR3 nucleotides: TGTGCCAGCTCACCGGGACAGGGTAGCGAGCAGTACTTC.

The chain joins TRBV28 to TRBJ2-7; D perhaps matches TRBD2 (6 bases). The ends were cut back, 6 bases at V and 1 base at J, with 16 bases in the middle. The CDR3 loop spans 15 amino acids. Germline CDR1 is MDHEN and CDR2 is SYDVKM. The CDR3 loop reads CASSEISAGSYEQYF. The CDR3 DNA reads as TGTGCCAGCAGCGAGATCTCGGCGGGATCCTACGAGCAGTACTTC.

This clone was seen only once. Here the CDR3 DNA reads TGTGCCAGCAGCCCGGGGGGTAGCGGGGGATACGAGCAGTACTTC. This translates into CASSPGGSGGYEQYF. This chain connects TRBV9 to TRBJ2-7; TRBD2 agrees at 9 bases. Germline V gene sequence: CDR1 SGDLS, CDR2 YYNGEE. CDR3 length: 15 amino acids. J was trimmed by 4 bases and V by 4 bases; bases with no gene match: 9.

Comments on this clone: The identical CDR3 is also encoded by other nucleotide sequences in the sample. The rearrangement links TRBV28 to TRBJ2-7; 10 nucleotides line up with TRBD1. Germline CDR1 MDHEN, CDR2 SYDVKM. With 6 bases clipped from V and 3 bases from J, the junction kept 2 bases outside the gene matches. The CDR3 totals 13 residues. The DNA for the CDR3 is TGTGCCAGCAGGCGGACAGGGGGCTACGAGCAGTACTTC. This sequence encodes CASRRTGGYEQYF.

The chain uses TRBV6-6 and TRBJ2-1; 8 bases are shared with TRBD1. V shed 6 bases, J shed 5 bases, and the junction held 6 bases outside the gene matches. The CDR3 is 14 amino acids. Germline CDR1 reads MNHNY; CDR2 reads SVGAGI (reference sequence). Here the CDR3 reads CASRPGQDHNEQFF. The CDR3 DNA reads TGTGCCAGCAGGCCGGGACAGGATCACAATGAGCAGTTCTTC.

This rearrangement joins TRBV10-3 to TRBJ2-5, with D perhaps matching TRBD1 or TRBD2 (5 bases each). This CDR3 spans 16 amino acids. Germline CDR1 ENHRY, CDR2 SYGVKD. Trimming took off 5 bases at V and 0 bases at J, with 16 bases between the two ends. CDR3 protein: CAISLTGTGYQETQYF. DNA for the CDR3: TGTGCCATCAGTCTCACCGGGACCGGGTACCAAGAGACCCAGTACTTC.

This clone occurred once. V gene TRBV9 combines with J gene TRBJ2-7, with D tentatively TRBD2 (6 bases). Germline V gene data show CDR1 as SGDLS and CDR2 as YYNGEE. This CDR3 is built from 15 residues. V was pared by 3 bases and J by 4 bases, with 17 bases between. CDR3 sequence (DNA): TGTGCCAGCAGCGAGGGACTCGAGTCGGGTTACGAGCAGTACTTC. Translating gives CASSEGLESGYEQYF.

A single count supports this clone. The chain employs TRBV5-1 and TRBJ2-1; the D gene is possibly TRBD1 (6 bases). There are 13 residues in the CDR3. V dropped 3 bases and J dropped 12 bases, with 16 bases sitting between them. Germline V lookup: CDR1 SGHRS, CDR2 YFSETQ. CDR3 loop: CASSSPPTGRQFF. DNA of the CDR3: TGCGCCAGCAGCTCGCCACCGACAGGACGGCAGTTCTTC.

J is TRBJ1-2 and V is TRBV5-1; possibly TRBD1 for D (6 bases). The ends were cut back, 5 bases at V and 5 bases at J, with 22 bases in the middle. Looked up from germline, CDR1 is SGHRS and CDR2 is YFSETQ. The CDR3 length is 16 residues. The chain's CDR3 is CASSRRQDVYQYGYTF. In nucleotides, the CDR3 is TGCGCCAGCAGTCGTCGACAGGACGTTTACCAATATGGCTACACCTTC. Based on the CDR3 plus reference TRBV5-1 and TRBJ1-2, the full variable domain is KAGVTQTPRYLIKTRGQQVTLSCSPISGHRSVSWYQQTPGQGLQFLFEYFSETQRNKGNFPGRFSGRQFSNSRSEMNVSTLELGDSALYLCASSRRQDVYQYGYTFGSGTRLTVV.

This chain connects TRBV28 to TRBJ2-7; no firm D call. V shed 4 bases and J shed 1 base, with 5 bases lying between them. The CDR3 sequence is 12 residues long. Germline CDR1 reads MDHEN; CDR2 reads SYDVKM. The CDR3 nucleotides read TGTGCCAGCAGTTCCATTTCCTACGAGCAGTACTTC. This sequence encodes CASSSISYEQYF.

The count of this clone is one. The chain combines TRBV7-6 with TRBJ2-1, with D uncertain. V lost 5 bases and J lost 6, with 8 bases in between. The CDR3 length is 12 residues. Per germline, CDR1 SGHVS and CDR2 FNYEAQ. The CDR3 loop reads CASSTDSNEQFF. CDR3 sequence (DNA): TGTGCCAGCAGCACAGACTCCAATGAGCAGTTCTTC.

In DNA form, the CDR3 reads TGTGCCAGCAGTTACTCGCGGACTAGCGATTACAATGAGCAGTTCTTC. Its translation is CASSYSRTSDYNEQFF. J is TRBJ2-1 and V is TRBV6-5, with 9 bases identical to TRBD2. V was pared by 0 bases and J by 4 bases, with 4 bases of the junction left unmatched. The CDR3 has 16 amino acids. Germline V gene lookup returns CDR1 MNHEY and CDR2 SVGAGI.

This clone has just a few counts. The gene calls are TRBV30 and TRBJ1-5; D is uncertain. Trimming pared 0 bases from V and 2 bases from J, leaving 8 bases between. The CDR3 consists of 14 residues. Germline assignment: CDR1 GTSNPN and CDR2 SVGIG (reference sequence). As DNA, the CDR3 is TGTGCCTGGAGTGTGGGAAATGGCAATCAGCCCCAGCATTTT. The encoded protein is CAWSVGNGNQPQHF. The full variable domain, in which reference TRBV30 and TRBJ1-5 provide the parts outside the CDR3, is SQTIHQWPATLVQPVGSPLSLECTVEGTSNPNLYWYRQAAGRGLQLLFYSVGIGQISSEVPQNLSASRPQDRQFILSSKKLLLSDSGFYLCAWSVGNGNQPQHFGDGTRLSIL.